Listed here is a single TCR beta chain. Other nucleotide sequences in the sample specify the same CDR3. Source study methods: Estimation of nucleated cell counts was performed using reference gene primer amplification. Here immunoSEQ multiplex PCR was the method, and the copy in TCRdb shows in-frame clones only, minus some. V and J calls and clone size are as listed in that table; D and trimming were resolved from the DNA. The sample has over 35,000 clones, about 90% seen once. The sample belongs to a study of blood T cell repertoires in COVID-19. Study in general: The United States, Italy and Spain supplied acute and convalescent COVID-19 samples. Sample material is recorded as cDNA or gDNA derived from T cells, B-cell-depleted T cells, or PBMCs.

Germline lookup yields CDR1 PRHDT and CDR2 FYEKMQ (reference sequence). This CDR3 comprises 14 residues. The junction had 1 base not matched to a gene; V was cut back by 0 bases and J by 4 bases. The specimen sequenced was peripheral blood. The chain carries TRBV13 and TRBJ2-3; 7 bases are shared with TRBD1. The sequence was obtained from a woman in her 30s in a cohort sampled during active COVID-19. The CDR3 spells CASSLGQGPDTQYF. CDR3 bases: TGTGCCAGCAGCTTAGGACAGGGGCCAGATACGCAGTATTTT. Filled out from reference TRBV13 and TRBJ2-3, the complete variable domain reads AAGVIQSPRHLIKEKRETATLKCYPIPRHDTVYWYQQGPGQDPQFLISFYEKMQSDKGSIPDRFSAQQFSDYHSELNMSSLELGDSALYFCASSLGQGPDTQYFGPGTRLTVL.